Sequencing of this TCR beta chain was carried out in a study of cytomegalovirus exposure and HLA in healthy donors. Remarks on this clone: Its matching antigen is unknown.

General observations from the study: Several of the most significant clusters appeared linked to common viral pathogens, based on a later analysis.

Germline-derived CDR1 and CDR2 are GTSNPN and SVGIG (reference sequence). There are 14 residues in the CDR3. Unmatched junction bases numbered 4, after V lost 2 bases and J lost 3 bases. Amplification used 60 Vbeta primers and 13 Jbeta primers. Libraries were prepared by immunoSEQ multiplex PCR; TCRdb keeps only in-frame clonotypes and omits some of them. The listing contains over 110,000 clones. Sequencing was done on a sample of PBMCs. The genes are TRBV30 and TRBJ1-5; 7 nucleotides agree with TRBD1. The sequence was collected from a male donor in good health and CMV-seronegative. In DNA, the CDR3 is TGTGCCTGGAGTCAGGGGGGCCACAATCAGCCCCAGCATTTT. This encodes CAWSQGGHNQPQHF. The variable domain in full, completed from reference TRBV30 and TRBJ1-5, reads SQTIHQWPATLVQPVGSPLSLECTVEGTSNPNLYWYRQAAGRGLQLLFYSVGIGQISSEVPQNLSASRPQDRQFILSSKKLLLSDSGFYLCAWSQGGHNQPQHFGDGTRLSIL.